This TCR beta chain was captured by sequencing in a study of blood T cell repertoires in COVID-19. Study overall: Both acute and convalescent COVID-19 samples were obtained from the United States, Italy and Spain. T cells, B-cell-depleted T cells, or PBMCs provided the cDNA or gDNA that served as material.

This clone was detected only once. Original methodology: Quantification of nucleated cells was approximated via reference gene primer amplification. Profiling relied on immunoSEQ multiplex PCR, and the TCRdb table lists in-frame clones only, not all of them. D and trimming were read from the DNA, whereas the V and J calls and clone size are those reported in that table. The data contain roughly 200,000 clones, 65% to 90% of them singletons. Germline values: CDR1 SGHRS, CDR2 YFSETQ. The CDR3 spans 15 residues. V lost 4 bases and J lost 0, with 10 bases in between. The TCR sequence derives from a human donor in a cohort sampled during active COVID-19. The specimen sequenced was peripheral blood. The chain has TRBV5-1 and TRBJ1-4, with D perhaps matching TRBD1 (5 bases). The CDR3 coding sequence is TGCGCCAGCAGCCTAGGGGTCGCAACTAATGAAAAACTGTTTTTT. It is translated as CASSLGVATNEKLFF.